The subject of this entry is one TCR beta chain. This sample is part of a study of blood T cell repertoires in COVID-19. Overall study context: COVID-19 samples, acute and convalescent, were from the United States, Italy and Spain. In each case, the material was cDNA or gDNA derived from T cells, B-cell-depleted T cells, or PBMCs.

Seattle-derived patients entered the study during active infection and were followed longitudinally. This CDR3 region has 16 residues. Germline lookup yields CDR1 SGHNT and CDR2 YYREEE (reference sequence). Between the trimmed V and J ends, which lost 0 bases and 4 bases, there was a span of 13 bases. Original processing methods: It was from reference gene primer amplification that nucleated cell counts were estimated. Clones were sequenced by immunoSEQ multiplex PCR, and TCRdb holds only the in-frame ones, with some missing. From that table come the V and J calls and clone size; the DNA was used to work out D and trimming. The sample includes tens of thousands of clones, around four fifths of them seen just once.

Sequencing was carried out using peripheral blood. The chain recombines TRBV5-4 with TRBJ2-2; D is uncertain. The source of this sequence is a woman in her 70s with COVID-19, enrolled during active disease. The CDR3 is CASSLAEARSTGELFF. As DNA, the CDR3 is TGTGCCAGCAGCTTGGCCGAGGCTAGATCCACCGGGGAGCTGTTTTTT.